This passage covers 25 T cell receptor beta chains from one sample sequenced in a study of beta chain features in type 1 diabetes. The study reverse transcribed the entire isolated RNA, so it sequenced expressed TCRB transcripts. This table comes from immunoSEQ multiplex PCR, and its TCRdb copy is limited to in-frame clones, with some not included. Counted here are roughly 170,000 clones, about 12% occurring once; the ten biggest clones make up roughly 0.6%. The sequenced sample was central memory CD4+ T cells from blood. These receptors came from a woman under 30 in good health.

The chain is built from TRBV7-8 and TRBJ1-1; the D is unclear. In germline, CDR1 is SGHVS, CDR2 FQNEAQ. Trimming cost V 4 bases and J 3 bases, with 15 bases left between them. CDR3 length equals 15 residues. This chain's CDR3 is CASSSSRSLYTEAFF. CDR3 in DNA: TGTGCCAGCAGCTCATCGCGGTCCCTCTACACTGAAGCTTTCTTT. Filled out from reference TRBV7-8 and TRBJ1-1, the complete variable domain reads GAGVSQSPRYKVAKRGQDVALRCDPISGHVSLFWYQQALGQGPEFLTYFQNEAQLDKSGLPSDRFFAERPEGSVSTLKIQRTQQEDSAVYLCASSSSRSLYTEAFFGQGTRLTVV.

This clone was counted a few times. The rearrangement joins TRBV28 to TRBJ2-7, with D perhaps TRBD1 (5 bases). V was pared by 2 bases and J by 0 bases, with 14 bases between. The CDR3 runs to 16 residues. The germline CDR1 and CDR2 sequences are MDHEN and SYDVKM. As DNA, the CDR3 is TGTGCCAGCAGTTTAATCGGCAGGGTGAACTCCTACGAGCAGTACTTC. Its protein is CASSLIGRVNSYEQYF.

This clone occurred a few times. This chain uses TRBV30 with TRBJ2-2; D call uncertain. The CDR3 extends over 15 amino acids. V lost 3 bases and J lost 4, with 15 bases in between. From germline, CDR1 is GTSNPN and CDR2 SVGIG (reference sequence). This CDR3 is CAWRITGSRTGELFF. DNA for the CDR3: TGTGCCTGGAGGATCACCGGGTCTCGCACCGGGGAGCTGTTTTTT.

The chain combines TRBV7-2 with TRBJ2-7, with TRBD2 matching 13 bases. This CDR3 comprises 14 residues. Unmatched junction bases numbered 2, after V lost 6 bases and J lost 3 bases. CDR1 and CDR2 (germline): SGHTA, FQGNSA. The CDR3 sequence: CASRGTSGVYEQYF. For the CDR3, the DNA is TGTGCCAGCAGGGGGACTAGCGGGGTCTACGAGCAGTACTTC.

There are a few counts of this clone. V and J are TRBV18 and TRBJ2-1; TRBD2 might be the D (6 bases). The CDR3 loop spans 14 amino acids. V shed 2 bases and J shed 3 bases, with 8 bases lying between them. The germline V gene encodes CDR1 KGHSH and CDR2 LQKENI. This chain's CDR3 is CASSPAGNYNEQFF. The CDR3 DNA is TGTGCCAGCTCACCAGCGGGAAACTACAATGAGCAGTTCTTC.

The chain is built from TRBV21-1 and TRBJ1-2; the D call of TRBD1 is as the table states it, not checked on the DNA. TRBV21-1 is reported as a pseudogene. The CDR3 extends over 15 amino acids. As DNA, the CDR3 is TGTGCCAGCAGCGCCCATCTACAGGGGGAAAATGGCTACACCTTC. Encoded protein: CASSAHLQGENGYTF.

The V and J genes are TRBV11-1 and TRBJ2-5, with TRBD1 matching over 10 bases. The J segment lost 5 bases and the V segment lost 3 bases, leaving 3 bases of the junction unmatched. CDR3 size: 14 residues. Looked up from germline, CDR1 is SGHAT and CDR2 is FQDESV (reference sequence). CDR3 amino acids: CASSFGTGVETQYF. CDR3 coding DNA: TGTGCCAGCAGCTTTGGGACAGGGGTCGAGACCCAGTACTTC.

CDR3 in amino acids: CASTDRGPTYEQYF. CDR3 in DNA: TGTGCCAGCACCGACAGGGGCCCTACCTACGAGCAGTACTTC. The rearrangement links TRBV6-5 to TRBJ2-7; 8 bases fit TRBD1. The CDR3 runs 14 residues. Unmatched junction bases numbered 7, after V lost 7 bases and J lost 2 bases. Germline values: CDR1 MNHEY, CDR2 SVGAGI.

In its sample, this clone was seen a few times. The chain combines TRBV29-1 with TRBJ2-2, with TRBD1 matching 7 bases. With V trimmed by 6 bases and J by 6 bases, 7 bases remained unmatched. Germline loops: CDR1 SQVTM, CDR2 ANQGSEA. CDR3 size: 13 residues. The CDR3 loop is CSVAGTAAGELFF. The CDR3 nucleotides are TGCAGCGTCGCCGGGACAGCGGCCGGGGAGCTGTTTTTT.

The gene calls are TRBV18 and TRBJ2-4, with TRBD1 identical over 7 bases. J was trimmed by 5 bases and V by 0 bases; bases with no gene match: 10. Germline CDR1 reads KGHSH; CDR2 reads LQKENI. CDR3 size: 17 residues. The CDR3 protein is CASSPPRGTVVENIQYF. The CDR3 DNA reads TGTGCCAGCTCACCACCCAGGGGGACGGTGGTTGAAAACATTCAGTACTTC.

The chain joins TRBV11-2 to TRBJ2-2; D uncertain. V was pared by 3 bases and J by 6 bases, with 11 bases between. CDR1 and CDR2 (germline): SGHAT, FQNNGV. The CDR3 is made up of 14 amino acids. The CDR3 region is CASSFSQIPGELFF. CDR3 DNA sequence: TGTGCCAGCAGCTTTTCCCAGATCCCCGGGGAGCTGTTTTTT.

The chain joins TRBV7-2 to TRBJ2-7, with D hard to call. Trimming removed 3 bases at V and 4 bases at J, with 7 bases between. Germline CDR1 SGHTA, CDR2 FQGNSA. The CDR3 runs to 12 residues. The DNA of the CDR3 is TGTGCCAGCAGCTTCCAGAAGTACGAGCAGTACTTC. Its protein is CASSFQKYEQYF.

This chain uses TRBV28 with TRBJ1-2, with TRBD1 matching 7 bases. The V and J ends lost 4 bases and 7 bases, in that order; junction bases with no gene match: 9. The CDR3 loop spans 14 amino acids. Germline loops: CDR1 MDHEN, CDR2 SYDVKM. DNA for the CDR3: TGTGCCAGCAGTTCCTCAGGGGGGTTGAGTGGCTACACCTTC. Its protein is CASSSSGGLSGYTF.

This clone came up a few times. The rearrangement joins TRBV6-6 to TRBJ2-7; possible D gene TRBD1, 5 bases. The CDR3 spans 15 residues. V shed 0 bases and J shed 1 base, with 10 bases lying between them. Germline V gene data show CDR1 as MNHNY and CDR2 as SVGAGI (reference sequence). CDR3 DNA sequence: TGTGCCAGCAGTTACTCGCCAGGGCATTCCTACGAGCAGTACTTC. Protein sequence: CASSYSPGHSYEQYF.

This clone has just a few counts. The V gene is TRBV2, the J gene TRBJ2-7; D uncertain. Germline V gives CDR1 SNHLY, CDR2 FYNNEI. Trimming removed 5 bases from V and 7 bases from J, with 15 bases in between. This CDR3 comprises 13 residues. The CDR3 loop reads CASSYTPGPEQYF. The CDR3 DNA sequence: TGTGCCAGCAGTTATACGCCCGGTCCTGAGCAGTACTTC.

This clone was recorded a few times. The chain links TRBV30 to TRBJ1-4, with D perhaps TRBD1 (5 bases). The CDR3 extends over 14 amino acids. Trimming took off 0 bases at V and 8 bases at J, with 13 bases between the two ends. Germline assignment: CDR1 GTSNPN and CDR2 SVGIG (reference sequence). Here the CDR3 DNA reads TGTGCCTGGAGTGTACAGCAGGGATGGGAAAAACTGTTTTTT. This sequence encodes CAWSVQQGWEKLFF.

V usage is TRBV15 and J usage is TRBJ1-4; 11 bases match TRBD1. The V and J ends lost 4 bases and 8 bases, in that order; junction bases with no gene match: 3. The germline CDR1 and CDR2 sequences are LNHNV and YYDKDF (reference sequence). This CDR3 spans 14 amino acids. The CDR3 DNA reads TGTGCCACCAGCAAAGGACAGGGGGCGGAAAAACTGTTTTTT. Amino acids: CATSKGQGAEKLFF.

The genes are TRBV7-2 and TRBJ1-2; 7 bases are shared with TRBD1. Trimming took 1 base from V and 2 from J; bases not matched to a gene: 7. The CDR3 consists of 16 residues. From germline, CDR1 is SGHTA and CDR2 FQGNSA. The CDR3 DNA reads as TGTGCCAGCAGCTTAGGAGGGACAGCTAAGAACTATGGCTACACCTTC. It translates to CASSLGGTAKNYGYTF. Complete variable domain (other parts from reference TRBV7-2 and TRBJ1-2): GAGVSQSPSNKVTEKGKDVELRCDPISGHTALYWYRQSLGQGLEFLIYFQGNSAPDKSGLPSDRFSAERTGGSVSTLTIQRTQQEDSAVYLCASSLGGTAKNYGYTFGSGTRLTVV.

This clone has just one count. V is TRBV11-3 and J is TRBJ2-1; no clear D. The germline V gene encodes CDR1 SGHNT and CDR2 YENEEA. V lost 2 bases, J lost 1 base, and 6 bases lay in between. The CDR3 length is 14 residues. The CDR3 loop reads CASSLQVSYNEQFF. CDR3 sequence (DNA): TGTGCCAGCAGCTTACAGGTTTCCTACAATGAGCAGTTCTTC.

This clone came up a few times. The gene calls are TRBV2 and TRBJ2-7; tentative D call: TRBD2 (5 bases). The V end was cut by 3 bases, the J end by 3 bases, with 12 bases between. Germline CDR1 SNHLY, CDR2 FYNNEI. The CDR3 consists of 14 residues. The CDR3: CASSDNPGSYEQYF. CDR3 bases: TGTGCCAGCAGTGATAATCCGGGGAGCTACGAGCAGTACTTC.

Only a few counts were recorded for this clone. This chain links TRBV28 with TRBJ1-1; D uncertain. Germline V CDR1 and CDR2: MDHEN, SYDVKM. This CDR3 region has 13 residues. V was cut by 3 bases and J by 6 bases, with 11 bases left in between. CDR3 sequence (DNA): TGTGCCAGCAGTTTTAGCGGCCTCGCTGAAGCTTTCTTT. This gives the protein CASSFSGLAEAFF.

In DNA, the CDR3 is TGTGCCATGGCTACCGGGACAGGGGGAGAGACCCAGTACTTC. It is translated as CAMATGTGGETQYF. The chain joins TRBV6-5 to TRBJ2-5; 11 positions agree with TRBD1. J gave up 4 bases and V 10 bases, and 8 bases lay outside the gene matches. Germline-derived CDR1 and CDR2 are MNHEY and SVGAGI. This CDR3 is 14 amino acids long.

This sequence joins TRBV30 and TRBJ1-5, with D hard to call. The germline V gene has CDR1 GTSNPN and CDR2 SVGIG (reference sequence). CDR3 size: 13 residues. Trimming shortened V by 6 bases and J by 0 bases, and 9 bases separated the two germline ends. The CDR3 loop reads CACSRDSNQPQHF. CDR3 in DNA: TGTGCCTGCTCTCGGGATAGCAATCAGCCCCAGCATTTT.

This clone was seen only a few times. V and J are TRBV7-3 and TRBJ2-1; TRBD2 agrees at 8 bases. The germline V gene encodes CDR1 SGHTA and CDR2 FQGTGA. Unmatched junction bases numbered 8, after V lost 5 bases and J lost 8 bases. CDR3 length: 14 amino acids. The DNA of the CDR3 is TGTGCCAGCAGCCCACGGACTAGCTCGCATGAGCAGTTCTTC. This gives the protein CASSPRTSSHEQFF.

In its sample, this clone was seen a few times. The rearrangement joins TRBV5-4 to TRBJ1-1; 7 bases fit TRBD1. The CDR3 has 16 amino acids. J lost 6 bases, V lost 2 bases, and 13 bases had no gene match. Germline loops: CDR1 SGHNT, CDR2 YYREEE (reference sequence). For the CDR3, the DNA is TGTGCCAGCAGCTTCCGGGACAGACTAGATGGGGCTGAAGCTTTCTTT. It is translated as CASSFRDRLDGAEAFF.